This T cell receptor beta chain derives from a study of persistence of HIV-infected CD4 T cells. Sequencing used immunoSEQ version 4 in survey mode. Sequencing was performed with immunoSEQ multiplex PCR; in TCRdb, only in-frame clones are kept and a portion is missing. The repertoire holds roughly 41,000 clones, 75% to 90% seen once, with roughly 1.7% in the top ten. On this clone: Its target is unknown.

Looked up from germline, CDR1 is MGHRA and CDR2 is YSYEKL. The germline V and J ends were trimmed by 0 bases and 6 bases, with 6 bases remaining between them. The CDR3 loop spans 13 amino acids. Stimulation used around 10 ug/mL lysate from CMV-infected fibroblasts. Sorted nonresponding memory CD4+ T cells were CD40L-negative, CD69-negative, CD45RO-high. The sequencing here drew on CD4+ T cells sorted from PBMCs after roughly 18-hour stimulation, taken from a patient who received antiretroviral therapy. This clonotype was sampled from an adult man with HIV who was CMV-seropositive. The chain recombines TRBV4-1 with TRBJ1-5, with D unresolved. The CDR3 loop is CASSQDKGQPQHF. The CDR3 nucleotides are TGCGCCAGCAGCCAAGATAAGGGTCAGCCCCAGCATTTT.